This T cell receptor beta chain was observed in a study of OX40 agonist ivuxolimab in advanced cancers. Study observations and caveats: There were, on average, more expanded clones in CD8+ T cells than in CD4+. Partly responding patients at 0.1-3.0 mg/kg showed some of the smallest clonal expansion.

With respect to this clone: What it recognizes is unknown.

Per germline, CDR1 MGHRA and CDR2 YSYEKL. V was shortened by 1 base and J by 3 bases, with 6 bases between the two germline ends. The CDR3 runs 14 residues. Peripheral blood came from all dose cohorts at three timepoints. Produced via immunoSEQ multiplex PCR; TCRdb's table is partial and in-frame only. In the table there are tens of thousands of clones, approximately 80% of which are singletons. The receptor was isolated from an adult with an advanced solid tumor such as melanoma, head and neck, liver or kidney cancer. The chain couples TRBV4-1 to TRBJ2-2; unclear D gene. This specimen consisted of CD4+ or CD8+ T cells sorted from blood, obtained in a trial of the OX40 agonist ivuxolimab. The CDR3 loop reads CASSQAMYTGELFF. CDR3 DNA: TGCGCCAGCAGCCAAGCTATGTACACCGGGGAGCTGTTTTTT.